The sequence of this T cell receptor beta chain was determined in a study of vaccination and CD4 T cells after COVID-19. Indicated treatment: approximately nine-day PBMC culture with coronavirus spike peptide pools or control peptides (ViraFEST assay). Peptide-pool expansion of antigen-specific T cells preceded TCR sequencing in ViraFEST. Worth noting for this clonotype: Its antigen is unidentified.

With the Oncomine TCR Beta short-read assay, DNA from cultured CD4+ T cells was sequenced. MiXCR was run by TCRdb on the PCR reads, yielding one entry per CDR3 protein. The sample records under 20,000 distinct CDR3 sequences, roughly 50% being singletons. Overall study findings and caveats: For convalescent patients, 304 of the 307 vaccine-specific clones analyzed were classified as spike mono-reactive.

This CDR3 spans 16 amino acids. V shed 5 bases and J 1 base; nucleotides not matched to a gene: 6. The germline V gene has CDR1 SGHVS and CDR2 FQNEAQ. The sample comprised CD4+ T cells from blood, cultured in vitro. J is TRBJ1-1 and V is TRBV7-8; TRBD1 matches 11 bases. The clonotype comes from a human donor who had recovered from COVID-19. CDR3 sequence reads: CASSKRDRGSNTEAFF. In DNA, the CDR3 is TGTGCCAGCAGCAAACGGGACAGGGGGTCGAACACTGAAGCTTTCTTT.